The 2 T cell receptor beta chains listed next were all sequenced from one sample in a study of Graves' ophthalmopathy and Graves' hyperthyroidism. RNA transcripts yielded amplified TCR beta CDR3 regions. RT-PCR in the first round used HTBI primers; a second-round multiplex PCR followed. MiXCR was run by TCRdb on the multiplex PCR reads, yielding one entry per CDR3 protein. The data hold roughly 610,000 distinct CDR3 sequences, with 22% observed a single time. Sequenced input: peripheral blood. The receptors stem from a woman under 30 with stable Graves' hyperthyroidism. Some clones in this sample may be carry-over from other donors' samples.

The V gene is TRBV20-1, the J gene TRBJ2-5; 9 positions agree with TRBD2. This CDR3 is 16 amino acids long. Germline CDR1 reads DFQATT; CDR2 reads SNEGSKA (reference sequence). The ends lost 0 bases at V and 5 bases at J; junction bases unmatched: 10. For the CDR3, the DNA is TGCAGTGCTAGAGATCTGCTGGCGGGGGGGTCGGAGACCCAGTACTTC. Protein sequence: CSARDLLAGGSETQYF.

This clonotype showed up many times. V gene TRBV6-2 or TRBV6-3 combines with J gene TRBJ2-2; D unclear. The CDR3 runs to 19 residues. The germline gives CDR1 MNHEY, CDR2 SVGEGT. V was pared by 1 base and J by 3 bases, with 21 bases between. CDR3 protein: CASSYFERLQTLDTGELFF. As DNA, the CDR3 is TGTGCCAGCAGTTACTTTGAGAGGCTCCAGACTTTGGACACCGGGGAGCTGTTTTTT.